This T cell receptor (beta chain) was obtained from a study of T cells in localized non-small cell lung cancer. Broader study findings: Uninvolved neighboring lung showed the greatest T cell clonality, exceeding tumor.

A remark on this clone: The antigen is unknown.

Germline CDR1 and CDR2: SGHRS and YFSETQ. The CDR3 runs to 15 residues. V shed 4 bases and J 3 bases; nucleotides not matched to a gene: 9. Sequencing used immunoSEQ multiplex PCR; TCRdb keeps in-frame clones, though not all of them. The sample holds over 40,000 clones; approximately 80% are singletons and the top ten take about a sixth. The sequence derives from a man between 40 and 75 years old with stage III lung adenocarcinoma. V usage is TRBV5-1 and J usage is TRBJ2-7, with TRBD1 matching over 8 bases. Sequenced here: peripheral blood mononuclear cells, sampled before any cancer treatment. CDR3 region: CASSPVGQGLYEQYF. CDR3 nucleotides: TGCGCCAGCAGCCCGGTCGGACAGGGACTCTACGAGCAGTACTTC.